The subject of this entry is one T cell receptor (beta chain). Its antigen is not known. These data come from a study of T-cell memory formation after mild COVID-19. The overall study: Clusters were largely donor specific. Overall study results and limits: CD8+ contracting clones occupied EMRA, while CD4+ ones occupied mainly CM and EM.

V gave up 2 bases and J gave up 5 bases, with 8 bases separating them. The CDR3 sequence is 13 residues long. CDR1 and CDR2 (germline): KGHDR, SFDVKD. TCRdb processed the 5' RACE reads anew with MiXCR; each CDR3 protein has one entry. The table includes about 260,000 distinct CDR3 sequences, 15% to 20% detected once. This rearrangement joins TRBV24-1 to TRBJ1-1; possible D gene TRBD1, 5 bases. This clonotype was sampled from a man younger than 35 who had mild COVID-19 (a few samples of this study predate the infection). Cell type and time point are not known. The sample comprised PBMCs or a T cell subset sorted from them (not recorded which). CDR3 DNA: TGTGCCACCAGTGATTGGACAACAACTGAAGCTTTCTTT. Its translation is CATSDWTTTEAFF.